This T cell receptor beta chain was recovered during a study of graft-versus-host responses after intestinal transplantation. Across the study: Once they had received anti-thymocyte globulin induction, all recipients took tacrolimus and steroids for three to four years. The study's findings and limits: Early HvG declines after transplant were associated with peak circulating GvH clone levels. In patients with graft-donor T cell macrochimerism, allograft graft-versus-host to host-versus-graft clonal ratios were high.

Once graft tissue had been processed, intraepithelial and lamina propria lymphocytes were released. V lost 0 bases, J lost 5 bases, and 20 bases lay in between. This CDR3 is built from 18 residues. The germline V gene encodes CDR1 SGDLS and CDR2 YYNGEE. The assay was immunoSEQ multiplex PCR, and TCRdb's table has in-frame clones only and misses some. The table includes over 1,000 clones, less than 85% detected once. Concerning this clone itself: The antigen remains unidentified.

The sequencing here drew on ileum tissue, taken 7 days after intestinal transplantation. J is TRBJ2-2 and V is TRBV9, with D perhaps given as TRBD1 or TRBD2 (5 bases each). The sequence derives from a human patient who received an intestinal transplant, so some T cells may come from the graft donor. DNA for the CDR3: TGTGCCAGCAGCGTAGATCCCAGGGAGATTAAAATAACCGGGGAGCTGTTTTTT. Translating it yields CASSVDPREIKITGELFF.